The 23 T cell receptor beta chains below all came from one sample that was sequenced in a study of blood T cell repertoires in COVID-19. Repertoires were generated with immunoSEQ multiplex PCR, while TCRdb's copy carries only in-frame clones and drops some. The repertoire consists of approximately 130,000 clones, with approximately 89% occurring once and the leading ten covering approximately 4.3%. Sequencing was carried out using peripheral blood. These receptors were taken from a human donor in a cohort sampled during active COVID-19.

The chain combines TRBV6-5 with TRBJ1-1; a possible D gene is TRBD1 (6 bases). Trimming stripped 7 bases from V and 8 bases from J, with 20 bases between. Germline CDR1 and CDR2: MNHEY and SVGAGI. This CDR3 comprises 14 residues. The CDR3: CASNPPGGAGEAFF. In DNA form, the CDR3 reads TGTGCCAGCAACCCACCGGGGGGGGCTGGCGAAGCTTTCTTT.

The CDR3 DNA is TGTGCCAGCAGCTCGACAGGGGCTGTTTTGTCCTACAATGAGCAGTTCTTC. This encodes CASSSTGAVLSYNEQFF. The chain links TRBV7-9 to TRBJ2-1; the match to TRBD1 covers 8 bases. After removal of 4 bases from V and 1 base from J, the junction contained 9 bases not matched to a gene. The CDR3 is 17 residues long. The germline V gene encodes CDR1 SEHNR and CDR2 FQNEAQ (reference sequence).

In this sample, this clone is medium-sized. The CDR3 region is CASRTDSGYGYTF. As DNA, the CDR3 is TGTGCCAGCAGGACAGATTCCGGCTATGGCTACACCTTC. The rearrangement joins TRBV12-3 or TRBV12-4 to TRBJ1-2, with D possibly being TRBD1 (5 bases). The CDR3 totals 13 residues. The V end lost 6 bases, the J end lost 4 bases, and 12 bases lay between the germline ends.

This rearrangement joins TRBV10-3 to TRBJ2-1, with 7 bases matching TRBD1. Germline V CDR1 and CDR2: ENHRY, SYGVKD. After removal of 4 bases from V and 5 bases from J, the junction contained 2 bases not matched to a gene. The CDR3 has 13 amino acids. The CDR3 coding sequence is TGTGCCATCAGTGGTACAGGGGACAATGAGCAGTTCTTC. This translates into CAISGTGDNEQFF.

V and J are TRBV9 and TRBJ1-3; D gene unclear. CDR1 and CDR2 from the germline V gene are SGDLS and YYNGEE. CDR3 length equals 13 residues. Trimming shortened V by 5 bases and J by 4 bases, and 10 bases separated the two germline ends. The CDR3 reads CASSQTEGNTIYF. In DNA, the CDR3 is TGTGCCAGCAGTCAGACGGAGGGAAACACCATATATTTT. Drawing the rest from reference TRBV9 and TRBJ1-3, the complete variable domain is DSGVTQTPKHLITATGQRVTLRCSPRSGDLSVYWYQQSLDQGLQFLIQYYNGEERAKGNILERFSAQQFPDLHSELNLSSLELGDSALYFCASSQTEGNTIYFGEGSWLTVV.

This chain uses TRBV5-1 with TRBJ2-2; 8 nucleotides match TRBD2. CDR1 is SGHRS and CDR2 is YFSETQ in the germline V gene. Germline trimming cut 0 bases from V and 3 bases from J; bases unmatched to any gene: 1. There are 15 residues in the CDR3. Here the CDR3 reads CASSLAGGYTGELFF. The CDR3 nucleotides read TGCGCCAGCAGCTTGGCGGGGGGGTACACCGGGGAGCTGTTTTTT.

This chain connects TRBV7-2 to TRBJ2-7; D is ambiguous. The CDR3 runs 15 residues. Per germline, CDR1 SGHTA and CDR2 FQGNSA. Trimming left V 1 base short and J 3 bases short, with 13 bases between. The CDR3 DNA is TGTGCCAGCAGCTTAGATCCCAATTTCGGCTACGAGCAGTACTTC. Amino acids: CASSLDPNFGYEQYF.

Only a few counts were recorded for this clone. This rearrangement joins TRBV19 to TRBJ1-3, with D possibly being TRBD1 (5 bases). CDR1 LNHDA and CDR2 SQIVND come from the germline V gene (reference sequence). Trimming left V 5 bases short and J 0 bases short, with 14 bases between. The CDR3 consists of 16 residues. The CDR3 loop is CASSPTTALSGNTIYF. Written as DNA, the CDR3 is TGTGCCAGTAGTCCAACGACAGCGCTCTCTGGAAACACCATATATTTT.

The chain has TRBV18 and TRBJ1-3, with D perhaps TRBD1 (5 bases). The V end lost 4 bases, the J end lost 0 bases, and 13 bases lay between the germline ends. CDR3 length: 16 residues. Germline V gene data show CDR1 as KGHSH and CDR2 as LQKENI. In DNA form, the CDR3 reads TGTGCCAGCTCACTTAATCAGGGTCGCTCTGGAAACACCATATATTTT. It specifies CASSLNQGRSGNTIYF.

This chain uses TRBV5-4 with TRBJ2-5; 13 nucleotides line up with TRBD2. In germline, CDR1 is SGHNT, CDR2 YYREEE (reference sequence). CDR3 length equals 15 residues. The V gene end was trimmed by 4 bases and the J gene end by 5 bases; junction bases not matched to a gene: 5. CDR3 nucleotide sequence: TGTGCCAGCAGCGTCGGACTAGCGGGAGCGGAGACCCAGTACTTC. As protein: CASSVGLAGAETQYF.

This clone was found a few times. The CDR3 DNA follows: TGTGCCAGCAGTTCAGGGGGAGTTTTTTCACCCCTCCACTTT. Translation gives CASSSGGVFSPLHF. The chain is built from TRBV6-2 or TRBV6-3 and TRBJ1-6; the match to TRBD1 covers 7 bases. The junction had 6 bases not matched to a gene; V was cut back by 4 bases and J by 9 bases. This CDR3 region has 14 residues. Germline V lookup: CDR1 MNHEY, CDR2 SVGEGT.

The rearrangement joins TRBV27 to TRBJ2-1; D is possibly TRBD2 (5 bases). The CDR3 runs 15 residues. The germline CDR1 and CDR2 sequences are MNHEY and SMNVEV (reference sequence). Trimming stripped 2 bases from V and 4 bases from J, with 12 bases between. Written as DNA, the CDR3 is TGTGCCAGCAGTTTAGACGGACTCTCTTACAATGAGCAGTTCTTC. Translation gives CASSLDGLSYNEQFF.

The V call is TRBV13, the J call TRBJ1-2, with 8 nucleotides matching TRBD1. Trimming removed 2 bases from V and 7 bases from J; junction bases left unmatched: 15. Germline V lookup: CDR1 PRHDT, CDR2 FYEKMQ (reference sequence). The CDR3 sequence is 17 residues long. CDR3 bases: TGTGCCAGCAGCTTACGGGGACAGGATCCCCGAGGGGGTGGCTACACCTTC. As protein: CASSLRGQDPRGGGYTF.

V gene TRBV19 combines with J gene TRBJ1-3; D gene uncertain. The germline V gene encodes CDR1 LNHDA and CDR2 SQIVND (reference sequence). Trimming pared 9 bases from V and 0 bases from J, leaving 6 bases between. This CDR3 is built from 12 residues. The CDR3 DNA reads TGTGCCAGCCGTAACTCTGGAAACACCATATATTTT. Protein sequence: CASRNSGNTIYF.

V and J are TRBV12-3 or TRBV12-4 and TRBJ2-2, with no clear D. The V gene lost 3 bases and the J gene lost 1 base, with 3 bases spanning the gap. This CDR3 is 13 amino acids long. The CDR3 protein is CASSFRNTGELFF. CDR3 coding DNA: TGTGCCAGCAGTTTTAGGAACACCGGGGAGCTGTTTTTT.

V is TRBV10-1 and J is TRBJ2-5; D remains unclear. The CDR3 sequence is 17 residues long. The germline V gene encodes CDR1 WNHNN and CDR2 SYGVQD (reference sequence). The V and J ends lost 6 bases and 3 bases respectively, with 23 bases between them. For the CDR3, the DNA is TGCGCCAGCAGACTATTCTCCGGAATTGACGGAGAAGAGACCCAGTACTTC. It yields the protein CASRLFSGIDGEETQYF.

This chain links TRBV15 with TRBJ2-3; a possible D gene is TRBD1 (5 bases). This CDR3 spans 16 amino acids. The germline V gene encodes CDR1 LNHNV and CDR2 YYDKDF (reference sequence). The ends were cut back, 4 bases at V and 2 bases at J, with 16 bases in the middle. The CDR3 loop is CATSTPADIITDTQYF. The DNA for the CDR3 is TGTGCCACCAGCACCCCTGCGGACATCATCACAGATACGCAGTATTTT.

V gene TRBV15 combines with J gene TRBJ2-5, with 7 positions matching TRBD1. There are 14 residues in the CDR3. The V gene end was trimmed by 10 bases and the J gene end by 4 bases; junction bases not matched to a gene: 12. CDR1 and CDR2 (germline): LNHNV, YYDKDF (reference sequence). CDR3 loop: CAIRSGGSGETQYF. The CDR3 region has the DNA TGTGCCATCCGCTCAGGGGGTTCGGGAGAGACCCAGTACTTC.

This clone was recorded once. The rearrangement links TRBV18 to TRBJ2-7; 10 positions agree with TRBD2. The V gene's germline CDR1 is KGHSH and CDR2 LQKENI. The CDR3 loop spans 17 amino acids. V was clipped by 6 bases and J by 2 bases; unmatched bases: 13. The CDR3 coding sequence is TGTGCCAGCTCTCTCAACGTAGCGGGAGGTCTTCCCTACGAGCAGTACGTC. This codes for CASSLNVAGGLPYEQYV.

In DNA form, the CDR3 reads TGTGCCACCAGTGATTGGGACAGGAGCGGAGCAGATACGCAGTATTTT. Translated, it gives CATSDWDRSGADTQYF. This chain connects TRBV24-1 to TRBJ2-3; 8 bases are a match to TRBD1. Germline V CDR1 and CDR2: KGHDR, SFDVKD. Losses at the gene ends were 2 bases for V and 4 bases for J; bases not matched to a gene: 7. CDR3 length: 16 residues.

In nucleotides, the CDR3 is TGTGCCAGCAGCCATCTCCGAGGCGCTGAAGCTTTCTTT. As protein: CASSHLRGAEAFF. The rearrangement joins TRBV3-1 (or the pseudogene TRBV3-2) to TRBJ1-1; D ambiguous. V was pared by 3 bases and J by 6 bases, with 11 bases between. Germline V gives CDR1 LGHDT, CDR2 YNNKEL (reference sequence). The CDR3 is 13 residues long.

This clone has only one observation. The chain links TRBV7-2 to TRBJ2-3; 10 bases line up with TRBD2. This CDR3 region has 16 residues. In germline, CDR1 is SGHTA, CDR2 FQGNSA. J lost 4 bases, V lost 4 bases, and 8 bases had no gene match. The CDR3 spells CASSYTGTSVSDTQYF. The CDR3 DNA is TGTGCCAGCAGCTATACCGGGACTAGCGTTTCAGATACGCAGTATTTT.

V gene TRBV11-1 combines with J gene TRBJ2-3; possible D gene TRBD2, 6 bases. This CDR3 is 15 amino acids long. Trimming removed 2 bases from V and 1 base from J, with 10 bases in between. In germline, CDR1 is SGHAT, CDR2 FQDESV (reference sequence). CDR3: CASSLRGDGTDTQYF. Written as DNA, the CDR3 is TGTGCCAGCAGCTTACGCGGGGACGGCACAGATACGCAGTATTTT.